Presented here are 21 T cell receptor beta chains from one specimen sequenced in a study of T cell repertoires in aging, cancer and after chemotherapy. TCR beta rearrangements were amplified from peripheral blood genomic DNA. A mixed TRB-A/B primer pool amplified rearranged TRB by multiplex touch-down PCR. TCRdb reprocessed the multiplex PCR reads with MiXCR, giving one entry per CDR3 protein. In the table there are about 21,000 distinct CDR3 sequences, roughly 35% of which are singletons. The source material was blood. These receptors were taken from a human donor with a solid tumor.

The chain links TRBV7-9 to TRBJ1-4; 9 positions agree with TRBD1. Germline V lookup: CDR1 SEHNR, CDR2 FQNEAQ (reference sequence). V lost 2 bases, J lost 8 bases, and 9 bases stayed unmatched. The CDR3 covers 16 residues. This chain's CDR3 is CASSLTPDRGEEKLFF. Here the CDR3 DNA reads TGTGCCAGCAGCTTAACCCCGGACAGGGGTGAAGAAAAACTGTTTTTT.

By frequency in the sample, this clonotype is medium-sized (0.01 to 0.1%). The V and J genes are TRBV15 and TRBJ1-4, with D possibly TRBD1 on 5 matching bases. Deletions cut 0 bases from V and 8 bases from J, with 13 bases between. CDR3 length equals 15 residues. Germline lookup yields CDR1 LNHNV and CDR2 YYDKDF (reference sequence). The CDR3 region is CATSRDRTTDEKLFF. The CDR3 DNA is TGTGCCACCAGCAGAGATCGGACAACAGACGAAAAACTGTTTTTT. Drawing the rest from reference TRBV15 and TRBJ1-4, the complete variable domain is DAMVIQNPRYQVTQFGKPVTLSCSQTLNHNVMYWYQQKSSQAPKLLFHYYDKDFNNEADTPDNFQSRRPNTSFCFLDIRSPGLGDTAMYLCATSRDRTTDEKLFFGSGTQLSVL.

Only a few counts were recorded for this clonotype. V is TRBV6-5 and J is TRBJ2-7; 12 nucleotides align to TRBD1. Germline V gene lookup returns CDR1 MNHEY and CDR2 SVGAGI. V trimming: 6 bases; J trimming: 2 bases; junction bases outside the gene matches: 5. This CDR3 comprises 15 residues. CDR3 nucleotides: TGTGCCAGCAGAGGGACAGGGGGCCCCACCTACGAGCAGTACTTC. Translation: CASRGTGGPTYEQYF.

This clonotype was found a few times. The J gene is TRBJ2-2, the V gene TRBV5-4; TRBD2 agrees at 15 bases. Germline V CDR1 and CDR2: SGHNT, YYREEE (reference sequence). The CDR3 contains 20 residues. V was clipped by 2 bases and J by 9 bases; unmatched bases: 17. CDR3 sequence (DNA): TGTGCCAGCAGCTTCGAAAGGGGACTAGCGGGAGGTGGGGTTTCGAGGGAGCTGTTTTTT. Translating gives CASSFERGLAGGGVSRELFF.

J is TRBJ2-6 and V is TRBV4-2; tentatively, D is TRBD2 (6 bases). V was pared by 0 bases and J by 2 bases, with 8 bases between. The CDR3 spans 16 residues. Germline-derived CDR1 and CDR2 are LGHNA and YNFKEQ. The CDR3 region is CASSQDGGAGANVLTF. The CDR3 DNA follows: TGTGCCAGCAGCCAAGACGGAGGGGCTGGGGCCAACGTCCTGACTTTC.

V usage is TRBV28 and J usage is TRBJ1-1, with 9 bases fitting TRBD1. Germline V gives CDR1 MDHEN, CDR2 SYDVKM. This CDR3 comprises 15 residues. V dropped 5 bases and J dropped 0; count of bases not matched to a gene: 4. In DNA form, the CDR3 reads TGTGCCAGCAGTCCAAGGACAGGGGTGAACACTGAAGCTTTCTTT. Translation gives CASSPRTGVNTEAFF.

The chain uses TRBV7-2 and TRBJ2-7; D gene unclear. CDR1 SGHTA and CDR2 FQGNSA come from the germline V gene. Trimming pared 3 bases from V and 1 base from J, leaving 7 bases between. CDR3 size: 13 residues. CDR3: CASSFGPSYEQYF. CDR3 nucleotide sequence: TGTGCCAGCAGCTTCGGACCATCCTACGAGCAGTACTTC. The whole variable domain, remainder taken from reference TRBV7-2 and TRBJ2-7, is GAGVSQSPSNKVTEKGKDVELRCDPISGHTALYWYRQSLGQGLEFLIYFQGNSAPDKSGLPSDRFSAERTGGSVSTLTIQRTQQEDSAVYLCASSFGPSYEQYFGPGTRLTVT.

The chain combines TRBV19 with TRBJ1-1; D is undetermined. Trimming stripped 3 bases from V and 4 bases from J, with 9 bases between. Germline V gene sequence: CDR1 LNHDA, CDR2 SQIVND (reference sequence). The length of the CDR3 is 13 residues. CDR3 DNA: TGTGCCAGTAGTATTGGAGCCTTCACTGAAGCTTTCTTT. Translation gives CASSIGAFTEAFF.

By frequency in the sample, this clonotype is medium-sized (0.01 to 0.1%). The gene calls are TRBV29-1 and TRBJ2-7, with 8 positions matching TRBD2. The ends lost 3 bases at V and 1 base at J; junction bases unmatched: 2. Per germline, CDR1 SQVTM and CDR2 ANQGSEA. CDR3 size: 13 residues. CDR3 DNA sequence: TGCAGCGTTGAGGAGCGGGAGTCCTACGAGCAGTACTTC. Protein: CSVEERESYEQYF.

The sample holds a few counts of this clonotype. The chain carries TRBV13 and TRBJ2-7, with 7 bases aligning to TRBD1. V shed 4 bases and J 6 bases; nucleotides not matched to a gene: 6. Germline V gene lookup returns CDR1 PRHDT and CDR2 FYEKMQ (reference sequence). This CDR3 is 13 amino acids long. The CDR3 sequence: CASSSTGLREQYF. Written as DNA, the CDR3 is TGTGCCAGCAGCTCGACAGGGTTGCGCGAGCAGTACTTC.

CDR3 coding DNA: TGTGCCAGCTCACAAGACGGGGGCCCTAATCAGCCCCAGCATTTT. Protein product: CASSQDGGPNQPQHF. The gene calls are TRBV18 and TRBJ1-5; TRBD1 is a possible D gene (6 bases). CDR1 is KGHSH and CDR2 is LQKENI in the germline V gene. This CDR3 region has 15 residues. Deletions cut 4 bases from V and 4 bases from J, with 14 bases between.

Regarding this clonotype: This may arise from a read error, as a much more abundant clone is one base away. The rearrangement joins TRBV19 to TRBJ2-2; no definite D call. The germline V and J ends were trimmed by 5 bases and 1 base, with 8 bases remaining between them. CDR1 and CDR2 from the germline V gene are LNHDA and SQIVND (reference sequence). The CDR3 spans 14 residues. CDR3 residues: CASSVSLNTGELFF. CDR3 nucleotide sequence: TGTGCCAGTAGTGTTTCATTGAACACCGGGGAGCTGTTTTTT.

The V and J genes are TRBV5-5 and TRBJ2-7; 10 bases match TRBD1. CDR3 length: 15 residues. The V gene's germline CDR1 is SGHKS and CDR2 YYEKEE (reference sequence). V shed 2 bases, J shed 5 bases, and the junction held 7 bases outside the gene matches. CDR3 amino acids: CASSLHGTGVNEQYF. CDR3 DNA sequence: TGTGCCAGCAGCTTACACGGGACAGGGGTAAACGAGCAGTACTTC. Using reference TRBV5-5 and TRBJ2-7 for the parts outside the CDR3, the full variable domain is DAGVTQSPTHLIKTRGQQVTLRCSPISGHKSVSWYQQVLGQGPQFIFQYYEKEERGRGNFPDRFSARQFPNYSSELNVNALLLGDSALYLCASSLHGTGVNEQYFGPGTRLTVT.

J is TRBJ1-4 and V is TRBV18; no reliable D call. The germline V and J ends were trimmed by 3 bases and 8 bases, with 10 bases remaining between them. This CDR3 has 13 amino acids. CDR1 KGHSH and CDR2 LQKENI come from the germline V gene. DNA for the CDR3: TGTGCCAGCTCACCGCGGGAGTCGGAAAAACTGTTTTTT. Protein product: CASSPRESEKLFF.

The chain combines TRBV29-1 with TRBJ2-7, with D unresolved. This CDR3 region has 15 residues. Germline V gene lookup returns CDR1 SQVTM and CDR2 ANQGSEA. V lost 1 base to trimming and J lost 1 base, with 14 bases between them. The CDR3 DNA reads TGCAGCGTTGAAGTATTAATTAGCTCATCCTACGAGCAGTACTTC. Residues: CSVEVLISSSYEQYF.

This clonotype was seen a few times. The genes are TRBV6-2 or TRBV6-3 and TRBJ2-1, with TRBD2 matching over 10 bases. J lost 7 bases, V lost 1 base, and 7 bases had no gene match. The germline V gene has CDR1 MNHEY and CDR2 SVGEGT. This CDR3 comprises 16 residues. The CDR3 DNA reads TGTGCCAGCAGTTACTTAAGCGGGAGGGCCGTGAATGAGCAGTTCTTC. Protein: CASSYLSGRAVNEQFF.

This sequence joins TRBV5-3 and TRBJ1-2; 11 nucleotides agree with TRBD1. TRBV5-3 belongs to the ORF category, with a function that is uncertain. After removal of 8 bases from V and 7 bases from J, the junction contained 13 bases not matched to a gene. This CDR3 region has 15 residues. In nucleotides, the CDR3 is TGTGCCAGCAGCCGGACAGGGGGCGAGAACGGTGGCTACACCTTC. Residues: CASSRTGGENGGYTF.

By frequency in the sample, this clonotype is medium-sized. The CDR3 bases are TGCAGCGTTGGCGGGACAGGGAACTACGAGCAGTACTTC. This translates into CSVGGTGNYEQYF. The J gene is TRBJ2-7, the V gene TRBV29-1, with 9 nucleotides matching TRBD1. The CDR3 has 13 residues. Germline V gene lookup returns CDR1 SQVTM and CDR2 ANQGSEA. V was clipped by 4 bases and J by 3 bases; unmatched bases: 4.

This chain links TRBV5-5 with TRBJ2-5, with D possibly being TRBD1 or TRBD2 (6 bases each). The germline CDR1 and CDR2 sequences are SGHKS and YYEKEE (reference sequence). The CDR3 is 16 amino acids. V lost 4 bases and J 1 base, leaving 17 bases between the germline ends. For the CDR3, the DNA is TGTGCCAGCAGCCCACCCCTCCGGGGGCCCCAAGAGACCCAGTACTTC. It codes for CASSPPLRGPQETQYF.

This clonotype is medium-sized. This rearrangement joins TRBV6-1 to TRBJ2-3, with D unclear. CDR1 is MNHNS and CDR2 is SASEGT in the germline V gene. CDR3 size: 14 residues. V was trimmed by 1 base and J by 2 bases, leaving 7 bases between them. CDR3 nucleotides: TGTGCCAGCAGTGAAGGGTTTACCACAGATACGCAGTATTTT. This gives the protein CASSEGFTTDTQYF.

J is TRBJ2-4 and V is TRBV6-1, with 13 bases lining up with TRBD2. The CDR3 is 19 amino acids. Unmatched junction bases numbered 16, after V lost 6 bases and J lost 5 bases. CDR1 is MNHNS, CDR2 SASEGT, per germline. Here the CDR3 reads CASRDGTSGVGTSENIQYF. As DNA, the CDR3 is TGTGCCAGCAGGGATGGGACTAGCGGGGTTGGTACAAGCGAAAACATTCAGTACTTC.